This TCR beta chain was recorded in a study of cytomegalovirus exposure and HLA in healthy donors. General study findings and limits: As confirmed in vitro, a few CMV-associated chains were specific for CMV antigens.

Trimming at V came to 3 bases and at J to 1 base, leaving 5 bases not matched to a gene. Germline values: CDR1 LNHDA, CDR2 SQIVND (reference sequence). This CDR3 is 15 amino acids long. TCRdb's copy holds only in-frame clones and misses some; the assay was immunoSEQ multiplex PCR. The sample has 120,000 to 150,000 clones, roughly nine tenths seen once. Turning to this clone: Its antigen is as yet unknown.

The rearrangement joins TRBV19 to TRBJ1-2, with 7 bases fitting TRBD1. The sequenced material came from PBMCs. The sequence was collected from a man younger than 35 in good health and CMV-seronegative. The CDR3 sequence: CASSIRGQINYGYTF. CDR3 DNA sequence: TGTGCCAGTAGTATCCGGGGACAGATTAACTATGGCTACACCTTC.